The 14 T cell receptor beta chains below were found in one sample sequenced in a study of blood T cell repertoires in COVID-19. TCRdb keeps only in-frame clones here, not all; method: immunoSEQ multiplex PCR. Altogether about 24,000 clones are present, about 89% being singletons, with the ten largest covering 4% to 6%. The sequenced material came from peripheral blood. These receptors all stem from a man aged 50 to 59 with active COVID-19.

This chain joins TRBV10-1 and TRBJ1-5; the D gene is possibly TRBD1 (5 bases). CDR1 is WNHNN and CDR2 is SYGVQD in the germline V gene (reference sequence). This CDR3 spans 14 amino acids. The germline V and J ends were trimmed by 7 bases and 3 bases, with 13 bases remaining between them. The CDR3 sequence is CASIVQAFNQPQHF. In nucleotides, the CDR3 is TGCGCCAGCATTGTACAGGCCTTCAATCAGCCCCAGCATTTT.

The chain recombines TRBV6-5 with TRBJ2-5; 7 nucleotides agree with TRBD2. The CDR3 is 14 amino acids. Unmatched junction bases numbered 3, after V lost 2 bases and J lost 3 bases. Germline V lookup: CDR1 MNHEY, CDR2 SVGAGI. In nucleotides, the CDR3 is TGTGCCAGCAGTTACCAGAGCGGGGAAGAGACCCAGTACTTC. It encodes CASSYQSGEETQYF.

V gene TRBV14 combines with J gene TRBJ1-2, with D possibly matching TRBD1 (5 bases). In germline, CDR1 is SGHDN, CDR2 FVKESK. The CDR3 sequence is 14 residues long. V was pared by 4 bases and J by 4 bases, with 13 bases between. The CDR3 DNA reads as TGTGCCAGCAGCCTAAGTGGGCAGGGCTATGGCTACACCTTC. Protein: CASSLSGQGYGYTF. Looking up the rest from reference TRBV14 and TRBJ1-2 gives the full variable domain: EAGVTQFPSHSVIEKGQTVTLRCDPISGHDNLYWYRRVMGKEIKFLLHFVKESKQDESGMPNNRFLAERTGGTYSTLKVQPAELEDSGVYFCASSLSGQGYGYTFGSGTRLTVV.

This clone was picked up a small number of times. The chain is built from TRBV7-9 and TRBJ1-1; D is uncertain. The CDR3 loop spans 13 amino acids. Germline CDR1 SEHNR, CDR2 FQNEAQ (reference sequence). V lost 2 bases and J 4 bases, leaving 8 bases between the germline ends. CDR3 region: CASSLLGSTEAFF. CDR3 DNA sequence: TGTGCCAGCAGCTTATTGGGGAGCACTGAAGCTTTCTTT.

The rearrangement links TRBV11-2 to TRBJ2-7; tentative D call: TRBD1 (5 bases). CDR3 length: 15 residues. The germline V and J ends were trimmed by 1 base and 3 bases, with 13 bases remaining between them. CDR1 and CDR2 from the germline V gene are SGHAT and FQNNGV. CDR3 DNA sequence: TGTGCCAGCAGCTTAGGGGCAGGGATGGACTACGAGCAGTACTTC. It encodes CASSLGAGMDYEQYF.

Details on this clone: The same CDR3 also results from other DNA sequences found in this sample. The chain carries TRBV19 and TRBJ1-3; unclear D gene. The CDR3 runs 14 residues. Trimming cost V 3 bases and J 2 bases, with 8 bases left between them. Germline assignment: CDR1 LNHDA and CDR2 SQIVND (reference sequence). CDR3 amino acids: CASSISGAGNTIYF. CDR3 bases: TGTGCCAGTAGTATTTCGGGAGCTGGAAACACCATATATTTT.

The rearrangement joins TRBV11-1 to TRBJ2-7, with TRBD2 matching over 9 bases. J gave up 5 bases and V 5 bases, and 7 bases lay outside the gene matches. CDR3 length: 14 residues. Germline V CDR1 and CDR2: SGHAT, FQDESV (reference sequence). This CDR3 is CASSILAGLDEQYF. DNA of the CDR3: TGTGCCAGCAGCATCCTAGCGGGACTAGACGAGCAGTACTTC.

The genes are TRBV28 and TRBJ1-6; a possible D gene is TRBD1 (5 bases). The CDR3 is 16 amino acids. Trimming cost V 3 bases and J 0 bases, with 9 bases left between them. Germline-derived CDR1 and CDR2 are MDHEN and SYDVKM. CDR3 bases: TGTGCCAGCAGTTTCCGGGGGAGCTCCTATAATTCACCCCTCCACTTT. It yields the protein CASSFRGSSYNSPLHF.

The V call is TRBV7-2, the J call TRBJ2-1; TRBD2 aligns across 11 bases. Germline V gene data show CDR1 as SGHTA and CDR2 as FQGNSA. This CDR3 is 15 amino acids long. Trimming at V came to 3 bases and at J to 7 bases, leaving 5 bases not matched to a gene. This CDR3 is CASSFRLAGRNEQFF. CDR3 nucleotide sequence: TGTGCCAGCAGCTTTAGACTAGCGGGGAGGAATGAGCAGTTCTTC.

The chain couples TRBV6-5 to TRBJ1-4, with D possibly being TRBD1 (5 bases). The germline V gene encodes CDR1 MNHEY and CDR2 SVGAGI. There are 13 residues in the CDR3. The V end lost 6 bases, the J end lost 8 bases, and 13 bases lay between the germline ends. Written as DNA, the CDR3 is TGTGCCAGCAGGCAGGGTTTTGGGGAAAAACTGTTTTTT. Translation gives CASRQGFGEKLFF.

The gene calls are TRBV19 and TRBJ2-5; D might be TRBD1 (5 bases). The germline V and J ends were trimmed by 1 base and 4 bases, with 16 bases remaining between them. Germline-derived CDR1 and CDR2 are LNHDA and SQIVND (reference sequence). The CDR3 sequence is 16 residues long. The CDR3 reads CASSIGMKGSLETQYF. DNA of the CDR3: TGTGCCAGTAGTATAGGGATGAAGGGGTCATTAGAGACCCAGTACTTC.

V usage is TRBV18 and J usage is TRBJ2-1; 8 bases line up with TRBD2. The germline CDR1 and CDR2 sequences are KGHSH and LQKENI. The CDR3 length is 16 residues. V lost 0 bases to trimming and J lost 4 bases; unmatched junction nucleotides: 5. The CDR3 is CASSPPSGGSYNEQFF. CDR3 bases: TGTGCCAGCTCACCACCGAGCGGGGGCTCTTACAATGAGCAGTTCTTC.

The chain carries TRBV19 and TRBJ2-7; 9 bases fit TRBD1. Germline values: CDR1 LNHDA, CDR2 SQIVND (reference sequence). There are 15 residues in the CDR3. With 6 bases clipped from V and 6 bases from J, the junction kept 12 bases outside the gene matches. The chain's CDR3 is CASSHPGQGIPEQYF. The CDR3 DNA is TGTGCCAGTAGCCATCCGGGACAGGGCATCCCCGAGCAGTACTTC.

The genes are TRBV9 and TRBJ2-5; 10 nucleotides agree with TRBD2. V lost 2 bases, J lost 2 bases, and 6 bases stayed unmatched. This CDR3 spans 16 amino acids. The V gene's germline CDR1 is SGDLS and CDR2 YYNGEE. CDR3 DNA: TGTGCCAGCAGCGTTAAAGCGGGAGGGGTTCAAGAGACCCAGTACTTC. It encodes CASSVKAGGVQETQYF.